This is a list of T cell receptor beta chains from one sample in a study of OX40 agonist ivuxolimab in advanced cancers. Using immunoSEQ multiplex PCR, the repertoire was profiled, and TCRdb retains in-frame clones only, with some absent. Of about 84,000 clones listed, 75% to 90% are singletons. The sequencing used CD4+ or CD8+ T cells sorted from blood, collected in a trial of the OX40 agonist ivuxolimab. Every receptor here comes from an adult with an advanced solid tumor such as melanoma, head and neck, liver or kidney cancer. Both conserved end residues are part of each CDR3. D genes are given only for firm matches. Rows give clone size only sometimes, using once, few, many, or a class for an expanded clone.

clone_size: -; v_call: TRBV6-1; d_call: TRBD1; j_call: TRBJ1-2; cdr3_nt: TGTGCCAGCAGTGTAAGGGGACAGGGGGCTAACTATGGCTACACCTTC; cdr3_aa: CASSVRGQGANYGYTF
clone_size: -; v_call: TRBV7-6; d_call: -; j_call: TRBJ2-3; cdr3_nt: TGTGCCAGCAGCCGACAGCTGTCTAGCACAGATACGCAGTATTTT; cdr3_aa: CASSRQLSSTDTQYF
clone_size: few; v_call: TRBV5-6; d_call: -; j_call: TRBJ1-5; cdr3_nt: TGTGCCAGCAGCATGTACAGGGCCTGGGATCAGCCCCAGCATTTT; cdr3_aa: CASSMYRAWDQPQHF
clone_size: -; v_call: TRBV27; d_call: -; j_call: TRBJ1-1; cdr3_nt: TGTGCCTCAGGGCGGTGGAACACTGAAGCTTTCTTT; cdr3_aa: CASGRWNTEAFF
clone_size: -; v_call: TRBV7-2; d_call: -; j_call: TRBJ2-5; cdr3_nt: TGTGCCAGCAGCCCGCAAGAGACCCAGTACTTC; cdr3_aa: CASSPQETQYF
clone_size: -; v_call: TRBV5-6; d_call: -; j_call: TRBJ1-5; cdr3_nt: TGTGCCAGCAGCTGGGGCAATCAGCCCCAGCATTTT; cdr3_aa: CASSWGNQPQHF
clone_size: -; v_call: TRBV6-5; d_call: TRBD1; j_call: TRBJ2-5; cdr3_nt: TGTGCCAGCACCCGACAGGGGGAGACCCAGTACTTC; cdr3_aa: CASTRQGETQYF
clone_size: -; v_call: TRBV28; d_call: -; j_call: TRBJ1-2; cdr3_nt: TGTGCCAGCAGCCGGGACGGGAATGGCTACACCTTC; cdr3_aa: CASSRDGNGYTF
clone_size: once; v_call: TRBV9; d_call: -; j_call: TRBJ2-3; cdr3_nt: TGTGCCAGCAGCGTTCGACCCAAGGGGGGCACAGATACGCAGTATTTT; cdr3_aa: CASSVRPKGGTDTQYF
clone_size: -; v_call: TRBV5-1; d_call: TRBD1; j_call: TRBJ2-7; cdr3_nt: TGCGCCAGCAGCCCGGGACAGGGGGCATACGAGCAGTACTTC; cdr3_aa: CASSPGQGAYEQYF
clone_size: -; v_call: TRBV18; d_call: -; j_call: TRBJ1-1; cdr3_nt: TGTGCCAGCTCACCACTGGTTGTAGCAAACACTGAAGCTTTCTTT; cdr3_aa: CASSPLVVANTEAFF
clone_size: -; v_call: TRBV5-1; d_call: TRBD2; j_call: TRBJ2-1; cdr3_nt: TGCGCCAGCAGCCCTCTTCTCGGCGGGAGCTACAATGAGCAGTTCTTC; cdr3_aa: CASSPLLGGSYNEQFF
clone_size: -; v_call: TRBV2; d_call: -; j_call: TRBJ2-2; cdr3_nt: TGTGCCAGCAGTGCGGGGGTAGGAGCGAACACCGGGGAGCTGTTTTTT; cdr3_aa: CASSAGVGANTGELFF
clone_size: once; v_call: TRBV7-3; d_call: TRBD2; j_call: TRBJ2-5; cdr3_nt: TGTGCCAGCAGCTTATCGACTAGCGGGGGTTTGGAGACCCAGTACTTC; cdr3_aa: CASSLSTSGGLETQYF
clone_size: -; v_call: TRBV7-9; d_call: -; j_call: TRBJ2-5; cdr3_nt: TGTGCCAGCAGCCTACCGGGACCGGGGGAGACCCAGTACTTC; cdr3_aa: CASSLPGPGETQYF
clone_size: -; v_call: TRBV7-9; d_call: TRBD1; j_call: TRBJ1-1; cdr3_nt: TGTGCCAGCAGCTCCGGACAGGGCGATGAAGCTTTCTTT; cdr3_aa: CASSSGQGDEAFF
clone_size: -; v_call: TRBV5-1; d_call: -; j_call: TRBJ1-1; cdr3_nt: TGCGCCAGCAGCTTGGGGAATGGACAGAACACTGAAGCTTTCTTT; cdr3_aa: CASSLGNGQNTEAFF
clone_size: few; v_call: TRBV5-8; d_call: -; j_call: TRBJ1-4; cdr3_nt: TGTGCCAGCAGCTTGGGCAGAAGCCGTAATGAAAAACTGTTTTTT; cdr3_aa: CASSLGRSRNEKLFF
clone_size: -; v_call: TRBV7-9; d_call: -; j_call: TRBJ2-6; cdr3_nt: TGTGCCAGCAGCTTAGGTATGAACTCTGGGGCCAACGTCCTGACTTTC; cdr3_aa: CASSLGMNSGANVLTF
clone_size: -; v_call: TRBV13; d_call: -; j_call: TRBJ1-2; cdr3_nt: TGTGCCAGCAGCCCCCCTTTAGGCGGGTATGGCTACACCTTC; cdr3_aa: CASSPPLGGYGYTF